The T cell receptor (beta chain) under discussion was sequenced for a study of CD8+ T cells in alopecia areata. Across the whole study: Oral tofacitinib (5 to 10 mg twice daily) was administered to treated patients. For 6 to 18 months, tofacitinib was taken, and 6 months off drug followed.

RNA, once extracted, was reverse transcribed into cDNA for use as the sequencing template. Libraries were prepared by immunoSEQ multiplex PCR; TCRdb keeps only in-frame clonotypes and omits some of them. In the table there are 150,000 or so clones, about 89% of which are singletons. Alopecia areata patients provided lesional scalp punch biopsies and peripheral blood, both collected for the study. Germline loops: CDR1 SEHNR, CDR2 FQNEAQ (reference sequence). The germline V and J ends were trimmed by 2 bases and 4 bases, with 13 bases remaining between them. The CDR3 covers 15 residues. Here the sequenced sample was CD8+ T cells sorted from blood, taken at week 0. The clonotype was recovered from a human donor with alopecia areata. The chain links TRBV7-9 to TRBJ2-3; D might be TRBD2 (7 bases). CDR3 sequence: CASSLWEGGPDTQYF. The DNA of the CDR3 is TGTGCCAGCAGCTTATGGGAGGGGGGGCCAGATACGCAGTATTTT. The full variable domain, in which reference TRBV7-9 and TRBJ2-3 provide the parts outside the CDR3, is DTGVSQNPRHKITKRGQNVTFRCDPISEHNRLYWYRQTLGQGPEFLTYFQNEAQLEKSRLLSDRFSAERPKGSFSTLEIQRTEQGDSAMYLCASSLWEGGPDTQYFGPGTRLTVL.